Presented here are 22 T cell receptor beta chains from one specimen sequenced in a study of tissue T cells after allogeneic stem cell transplantation. Measured with immunoSEQ multiplex PCR; TCRdb has only the in-frame clones, and not every one. The repertoire holds around 25,000 clones, 75% to 95% seen once, with 1.5% to 2.5% in the top ten. Sequenced material: blood, taken before transplantation. Receptor source: a male donor aged 60 or over who later had graft-versus-host disease after an allogeneic stem cell transplant.

The chain couples TRBV28 to TRBJ2-5; 8 nucleotides match TRBD2. Germline CDR1 is MDHEN and CDR2 is SYDVKM. The CDR3 length is 13 residues. With V trimmed by 8 bases and J by 6 bases, 8 bases remained unmatched. In DNA form, the CDR3 reads TGTGCCAGCTCCGGGAGGGGGGGGAAGACCCAGTACTTC. It encodes CASSGRGGKTQYF.

The CDR3 protein is CASSEAHQSSYEQYF. DNA of the CDR3: TGTGCCAGCAGTGAAGCGCATCAGTCCTCCTACGAGCAGTACTTC. This chain links TRBV6-1 with TRBJ2-7; D is undetermined. Between the trimmed V and J ends, which lost 0 bases and 0 bases, there was a span of 9 bases. Germline lookup yields CDR1 MNHNS and CDR2 SASEGT. This CDR3 has 15 amino acids.

J is TRBJ1-5 and V is TRBV27; D may be TRBD1 (6 bases). Germline V gene data show CDR1 as MNHEY and CDR2 as SMNVEV (reference sequence). V was pared by 2 bases and J by 7 bases, with 15 bases between. This CDR3 is built from 15 residues. CDR3 region: CASSLLGRGGQPQHF. The CDR3 region has the DNA TGTGCCAGCAGTTTACTGGGCAGGGGCGGCCAGCCCCAGCATTTT.

V gene TRBV6-5 combines with J gene TRBJ2-1; 9 positions agree with TRBD1. Losses at the gene ends were 0 bases for V and 6 bases for J; bases not matched to a gene: 3. The CDR3 consists of 15 residues. Looked up from germline, CDR1 is MNHEY and CDR2 is SVGAGI. DNA for the CDR3: TGTGCCAGCAGTTACTCAGGACAGGGGCGCAATGAGCAGTTCTTC. Amino acid sequence: CASSYSGQGRNEQFF.

This clone was recorded only once. This sequence joins TRBV2 and TRBJ2-3; D not resolved. The CDR3 runs to 13 residues. The germline gives CDR1 SNHLY, CDR2 FYNNEI. V lost 4 bases and J 0 bases, leaving 5 bases between the germline ends. In DNA form, the CDR3 reads TGTGCCAGCAGTGGGCAAAGCACAGATACGCAGTATTTT. Its protein is CASSGQSTDTQYF.

The chain recombines TRBV3-1 (or the pseudogene TRBV3-2) with TRBJ1-2, with a weak D call TRBD1 (5 bases). This CDR3 comprises 17 residues. Germline CDR1 reads LGHDT; CDR2 reads YNNKEL (reference sequence). Trimming took 4 bases from V and 0 from J, leaving 18 bases between them. The CDR3 reads CASSPNYIGTANYGYTF. In DNA form, the CDR3 reads TGTGCCAGCAGCCCTAATTATATCGGGACCGCTAACTATGGCTACACCTTC.

The chain joins TRBV24-1 to TRBJ1-6; a possible D gene is TRBD1 (6 bases). Germline V gives CDR1 KGHDR, CDR2 SFDVKD. The CDR3 contains 13 residues. V was cut by 9 bases and J by 7 bases, with 12 bases left in between. CDR3 sequence: CATQGFDNSPLHF. The CDR3, as DNA: TGTGCCACCCAGGGGTTCGACAATTCACCCCTCCACTTT.

The J gene is TRBJ2-5, the V gene TRBV5-4, with 9 bases lining up with TRBD1. This CDR3 is 16 amino acids long. The trim removed 3 bases at V and 1 base at J, leaving 7 bases unmatched. CDR1 is SGHNT, CDR2 YYREEE, per germline (reference sequence). CDR3 protein: CASSSPGQGIQETQYF. CDR3 coding DNA: TGTGCCAGCAGCTCCCCGGGACAGGGAATCCAAGAGACCCAGTACTTC.

The chain carries TRBV28 and TRBJ1-2; D unclear. CDR1 and CDR2 from the germline V gene are MDHEN and SYDVKM. This CDR3 is 14 amino acids long. Trimming removed 6 bases from V and 4 bases from J, with 15 bases in between. For the CDR3, the DNA is TGTGCCAGCAGCCTAGAGGCCAGACCCTATGGCTACACCTTC. Amino acid sequence: CASSLEARPYGYTF.

This clone was found once. The genes are TRBV6-5 and TRBJ1-4; 7 bases line up with TRBD1. Germline V gene data show CDR1 as MNHEY and CDR2 as SVGAGI. The J segment lost 3 bases and the V segment lost 5 bases, leaving 6 bases of the junction unmatched. This CDR3 region has 15 residues. CDR3 residues: CASSNRQGSNEKLFF. CDR3 nucleotide sequence: TGTGCCAGCAGTAATAGACAGGGTTCTAATGAAAAACTGTTTTTT.

This chain joins TRBV20-1 and TRBJ2-4; 7 nucleotides line up with TRBD2. In germline, CDR1 is DFQATT, CDR2 SNEGSKA (reference sequence). This CDR3 is built from 14 residues. With 3 bases clipped from V and 3 bases from J, the junction kept 5 bases outside the gene matches. The CDR3 protein is CSASTGEGKNIQYF. CDR3 bases: TGCAGTGCTAGTACCGGGGAGGGCAAAAACATTCAGTACTTC.

The rearrangement uses TRBV6-5 and TRBJ1-1; 7 positions match TRBD1. Germline V gives CDR1 MNHEY, CDR2 SVGAGI. Trimming took 5 bases from V and 5 from J; bases not matched to a gene: 11. The CDR3 runs to 15 residues. The CDR3 reads CASSRTGALYTEAFF. CDR3 coding DNA: TGTGCCAGCAGTAGAACAGGGGCCCTTTATACTGAAGCTTTCTTT.

J is TRBJ1-6 and V is TRBV5-8; TRBD1 matches at 8 bases. Germline CDR1 is SGHTS and CDR2 is YDEGEE. This CDR3 is built from 15 residues. Trimming removed 4 bases from V and 10 bases from J; junction bases left unmatched: 10. CDR3 sequence: CASSHGQGWYSPLHF. CDR3 bases: TGTGCCAGCAGCCACGGACAGGGTTGGTACTCACCCCTCCACTTT.

The V and J genes are TRBV7-8 and TRBJ1-2, with D tentatively TRBD1 (6 bases). This CDR3 spans 15 amino acids. Germline CDR1 reads SGHVS; CDR2 reads FQNEAQ. The V and J ends lost 5 bases and 4 bases respectively, with 17 bases between them. The CDR3 region has the DNA TGTGCCAGCAGCGGACAACTACAGGGAGGCTATGGCTACACCTTC. Its translation: CASSGQLQGGYGYTF.

This clone was observed a handful of times. The chain is built from TRBV3-1 (or the pseudogene TRBV3-2) and TRBJ1-5; D unresolved. The V gene lost 4 bases and the J gene lost 1 base, with 8 bases spanning the gap. The germline CDR1 and CDR2 sequences are LGHDT and YNNKEL (reference sequence). The CDR3 runs to 14 residues. CDR3 sequence: CASSRSVSNQPQHF. CDR3 bases: TGTGCCAGCAGCCGTAGCGTGAGCAATCAGCCCCAGCATTTT.

The chain combines TRBV6-5 with TRBJ1-4, with D uncertain. V was cut by 7 bases and J by 4 bases, with 10 bases left in between. The CDR3 extends over 13 amino acids. Germline V gene lookup returns CDR1 MNHEY and CDR2 SVGAGI. In DNA, the CDR3 is TGTGCCAGCATAGGTGTTAATAATGAAAAACTGTTTTTT. Its protein product is CASIGVNNEKLFF.

This chain joins TRBV19 and TRBJ2-1; 7 nucleotides match TRBD1. CDR1 is LNHDA, CDR2 SQIVND, per germline (reference sequence). This CDR3 has 13 amino acids. V was pared by 5 bases and J by 9 bases, with 7 bases of the junction left unmatched. The CDR3 region is CASSATGVGEQFF. The CDR3 nucleotides read TGTGCCAGTAGTGCAACAGGGGTCGGTGAGCAGTTCTTC.

This chain connects TRBV19 to TRBJ2-1; 9 bases agree with TRBD1. Germline assignment: CDR1 LNHDA and CDR2 SQIVND (reference sequence). V gave up 5 bases and J gave up 7 bases; unmatched junction bases: 6. There are 14 residues in the CDR3. CDR3 DNA sequence: TGTGCCAGTAGTTACAGGGGGCTAGTAAATGAGCAGTTCTTC. It translates to CASSYRGLVNEQFF.

This chain uses TRBV5-1 with TRBJ1-2; possibly TRBD1 for D (6 bases). The CDR3 extends over 14 amino acids. Trimming pared 1 base from V and 7 bases from J, leaving 14 bases between. Germline CDR1 is SGHRS and CDR2 is YFSETQ. CDR3 nucleotides: TGCGCCAGCAGCTTGTCGGGGGGCGCAGGTGGCTACACCTTC. Encoded protein: CASSLSGGAGGYTF.

This chain connects TRBV30 to TRBJ2-7; perhaps TRBD2 as D (6 bases). CDR1 is GTSNPN and CDR2 is SVGIG in the germline V gene (reference sequence). V was shortened by 4 bases and J by 6 bases, with 19 bases between the two germline ends. This CDR3 spans 14 amino acids. The CDR3 nucleotides are TGTGCCTGGACCCCAACGACTAGAATTAGCGAGCAGTACTTC. Translating it yields CAWTPTTRISEQYF. Full variable domain (remainder filled in from reference TRBV30 and TRBJ2-7): SQTIHQWPATLVQPVGSPLSLECTVEGTSNPNLYWYRQAAGRGLQLLFYSVGIGQISSEVPQNLSASRPQDRQFILSSKKLLLSDSGFYLCAWTPTTRISEQYFGPGTRLTVT.

The chain joins TRBV5-4 to TRBJ2-5, with TRBD2 matching 10 bases. The CDR3 loop spans 15 amino acids. Looked up from germline, CDR1 is SGHNT and CDR2 is YYREEE (reference sequence). Trimming at V came to 3 bases and at J to 1 base, leaving 3 bases not matched to a gene. CDR3 nucleotide sequence: TGTGCCAGCAGCTCCCAGCGGGAGGGCCAAGAGACCCAGTACTTC. This sequence encodes CASSSQREGQETQYF.

V usage is TRBV5-1 and J usage is TRBJ2-3, with 7 positions matching TRBD2. The junction had 5 bases not matched to a gene; V was cut back by 3 bases and J by 1 base. CDR1 and CDR2 (germline): SGHRS, YFSETQ. This CDR3 spans 15 amino acids. The CDR3 reads CASSWRGLRTDTQYF. The DNA of the CDR3 is TGCGCCAGCAGCTGGAGGGGACTACGCACAGATACGCAGTATTTT.